One T cell receptor beta chain is described in this entry. Its antigen is not known. This specimen belongs to a study of T cell responses to AZD1222 COVID-19 vaccine. General study findings and limits: Donors, mostly white British, included more females; clonal diversity was possibly underestimated.

Assay used: immunoSEQ multiplex PCR; TCRdb lists only in-frame clones, some missing. The table has 130,000 to 150,000 clones, around nine tenths seen once. This CDR3 region has 13 residues. V was trimmed by 5 bases and J by 5 bases, leaving 10 bases between them. Germline V CDR1 and CDR2: MRHNA, SNTAGT. The receptor was isolated from an adult in good health. The starting material was peripheral blood, obtained on day 0 of MenACWY control vaccination. The gene calls are TRBV6-4 and TRBJ2-1; TRBD2 is a possible D gene (6 bases). In DNA, the CDR3 is TGTGCCAGCAGTAGATTAGCGGACAATGAGCAGTTCTTC. Encoded protein: CASSRLADNEQFF.